The source of this TCR beta chain is a study of CD8+ T cells in alopecia areata. Overall study: Treated patients were given 5 to 10 mg oral tofacitinib twice daily.

TCR sequencing used cDNA made by reverse transcription of extracted RNA. Data came from immunoSEQ multiplex PCR; TCRdb stores just in-frame clones and leaves some out. The repertoire holds hundreds of thousands of clones, 45% to 70% seen once, with around 0.84% in the top ten. Note on this clone: Its cognate antigen is unknown.

V was pared by 5 bases and J by 9 bases, with 14 bases between. This CDR3 region has 14 residues. In germline, CDR1 is PRHDT, CDR2 FYEKMQ (reference sequence). Broader study findings: A single nonresponder leaves the baseline CD8+ expansion link to response uncertain.

Noted treatment: oral pan-JAK inhibitor, 5-10 mg twice daily. Both peripheral blood and punch biopsies of lesional scalp skin were obtained from patients who had alopecia areata. V usage is TRBV13 and J usage is TRBJ1-6; D perhaps matches TRBD1 (5 bases). The clonotype originates from a human donor with alopecia areata. Specimen: CD4+ T cells sorted from blood, collected at approximately week 51, from a patient treated with tofacitinib. The CDR3 is CASSVGPAGSPLHF. The DNA for the CDR3 is TGTGCCAGCAGCGTGGGGCCGGCTGGTTCACCCCTCCACTTT. Looking up the rest from reference TRBV13 and TRBJ1-6 gives the full variable domain: AAGVIQSPRHLIKEKRETATLKCYPIPRHDTVYWYQQGPGQDPQFLISFYEKMQSDKGSIPDRFSAQQFSDYHSELNMSSLELGDSALYFCASSVGPAGSPLHFGNGTRLTVT.